This TCR beta chain derives from a study of blood T cell repertoires in COVID-19. The CDR3 has 17 residues. Germline CDR1 reads LGHNA; CDR2 reads YSLEER. Trimming cost V 4 bases and J 0 bases; bases outside gene matches: 2. The study assigned cohorts using participant-reported clinical history. The table came from immunoSEQ multiplex PCR; TCRdb's copy has only in-frame clones and leaves some out. This table has a few hundred thousand clones, roughly 90% appearing once. The TCR comes from a woman in her late teens or twenties who had recovered from COVID-19. Material: PBMCs or T cells enriched from blood (not recorded which). This chain links TRBV4-3 with TRBJ1-6; 11 bases agree with TRBD1. CDR3 protein: CASSPGQGASYNSPLHF. CDR3 bases: TGCGCCAGCAGCCCCGGACAGGGGGCCTCCTATAATTCACCCCTCCACTTT.